These 23 T cell receptor beta chains originate from one sample sequenced in a study of chronic HIV infection and antiretroviral therapy. TCRdb itself ran the 5' RACE reads through MiXCR, one entry per CDR3 protein. This table has some 43,000 distinct CDR3 sequences, over 15% appearing once. Specimen: peripheral blood. The receptors stem from an adult who had HIV and had not received antiretroviral therapy, or was an uninfected healthy control (not recorded which).

In this sample, this clonotype turned up a few times. The chain recombines TRBV10-3 with TRBJ2-5, with a tentative D call TRBD2 (5 bases). The CDR3 spans 12 residues. Germline assignment: CDR1 ENHRY and CDR2 SYGVKD. The V gene lost 6 bases and the J gene lost 4 bases, with 9 bases spanning the gap. The CDR3 protein is CAISARGETQYF. CDR3 in DNA: TGTGCCATCAGCGCTCGGGGAGAGACCCAGTACTTC.

The V call is TRBV6-5, the J call TRBJ1-2; D is possibly TRBD1 (5 bases). The length of the CDR3 is 16 residues. CDR1 is MNHEY, CDR2 SVGAGI, per germline. The V and J ends lost 6 bases and 5 bases respectively, with 22 bases between them. The CDR3 loop reads CASSLSETADLYGYTF. The CDR3 DNA reads as TGTGCCAGCAGCCTCTCCGAGACAGCTGACCTTTATGGCTACACCTTC.

This clonotype was seen a few times. The V call is TRBV4-1, the J call TRBJ1-1; D is perhaps TRBD1 (6 bases). This CDR3 spans 13 amino acids. CDR1 is MGHRA, CDR2 YSYEKL, per germline. Trimming took off 2 bases at V and 11 bases at J, with 15 bases between the two ends. CDR3 DNA: TGCGCCAGCAGCCAACCGGGACAAAAAGGGGCTTTCTTT. This encodes CASSQPGQKGAFF.

This clonotype was counted once. The chain links TRBV9 to TRBJ2-5; D is possibly TRBD1 (6 bases). The CDR3 is 14 residues long. Germline-derived CDR1 and CDR2 are SGDLS and YYNGEE. The germline V and J ends were trimmed by 0 bases and 4 bases, with 10 bases remaining between them. The CDR3 nucleotides read TGTGCCAGCAGCGTAGGCGAGGGGGTAGAGACCCAGTACTTC. Protein: CASSVGEGVETQYF.

This clonotype was observed many times. CDR3 residues: CASRRDLTDTQYF. The CDR3 DNA follows: TGTGCCAGCAGAAGGGACTTGACAGATACGCAGTATTTT. The chain has TRBV6-5 and TRBJ2-3, with a tentative D call TRBD2 (6 bases). V gave up 6 bases and J gave up 3 bases, with 10 bases separating them. Germline V lookup: CDR1 MNHEY, CDR2 SVGAGI. This CDR3 region has 13 residues.

The rearrangement joins TRBV28 to TRBJ2-7; D is perhaps TRBD1 (6 bases). With 5 bases removed from V and 4 bases from J, the gap between germline ends came to 15 bases. The CDR3 is 14 residues long. Germline assignment: CDR1 MDHEN and CDR2 SYDVKM. CDR3 coding DNA: TGTGCCAGCAGTGCCATTTGGACAGTTTACGAGCAGTACTTC. This codes for CASSAIWTVYEQYF.

V is TRBV27 and J is TRBJ1-2, with TRBD1 matching 12 bases. The ends lost 5 bases at V and 5 bases at J; junction bases unmatched: 3. Looked up from germline, CDR1 is MNHEY and CDR2 is SMNVEV (reference sequence). The CDR3 contains 14 residues. The DNA for the CDR3 is TGTGCCAGCAGTAGGGACAGGGGGCGTTATGGCTACACCTTC. Protein product: CASSRDRGRYGYTF.

The chain has TRBV29-1 and TRBJ2-2; 11 bases align to TRBD1. CDR3 length equals 15 residues. Germline lookup yields CDR1 SQVTM and CDR2 ANQGSEA. V was pared by 7 bases and J by 5 bases, with 9 bases of the junction left unmatched. This chain's CDR3 is CSAWTGGADTGELFF. The CDR3 bases are TGCAGCGCCTGGACAGGGGGCGCCGATACCGGGGAGCTGTTTTTT.

This clonotype was observed a few times. The gene calls are TRBV18 and TRBJ1-2, with D unclear. The V end was cut by 3 bases, the J end by 7 bases, with 21 bases between. There are 16 residues in the CDR3. Germline CDR1 is KGHSH and CDR2 is LQKENI. The CDR3 DNA reads as TGTGCCAGCTCACCCGCAAATAGGCCCCCGCTGGGTGGCTACACCTTC. This gives the protein CASSPANRPPLGGYTF. Combining the CDR3 with reference TRBV18 and TRBJ1-2 gives the whole variable domain NAGVMQNPRHLVRRRGQEARLRCSPMKGHSHVYWYRQLPEEGLKFMVYLQKENIIDESGMPKERFSAEFPKEGPSILRIQQVVRGDSAAYFCASSPANRPPLGGYTFGSGTRLTVV.

This clonotype has more than one count but fewer than ten. V gene TRBV28 combines with J gene TRBJ1-1; D remains ambiguous. This CDR3 has 19 residues. Germline V gene lookup returns CDR1 MDHEN and CDR2 SYDVKM. V shed 6 bases and J shed 3 bases, with 29 bases lying between them. CDR3 nucleotide sequence: TGTGCCAGCAGAGCAATATCGGGAGTGCACCAAGTCTCGGACACTGAAGCTTTCTTT. It translates to CASRAISGVHQVSDTEAFF. Based on the CDR3 plus reference TRBV28 and TRBJ1-1, the full variable domain is DVKVTQSSRYLVKRTGEKVFLECVQDMDHENMFWYRQDPGLGLRLIYFSYDVKMKEKGDIPEGYSVSREKKERFSLILESASTNQTSMYLCASRAISGVHQVSDTEAFFGQGTRLTVV.

This clonotype was seen only a few times. The chain has TRBV4-1 and TRBJ2-5; 8 bases agree with TRBD2. The CDR3 has 15 residues. Unmatched junction bases numbered 2, after V lost 1 base and J lost 1 base. CDR1 is MGHRA and CDR2 is YSYEKL in the germline V gene. CDR3 region: CASSQVAGGQETQYF. CDR3 in DNA: TGCGCCAGCAGCCAAGTCGCGGGGGGCCAAGAGACCCAGTACTTC.

The chain recombines TRBV20-1 with TRBJ1-1; D is possibly TRBD1 (5 bases). The CDR3 length is 14 residues. Germline assignment: CDR1 DFQATT and CDR2 SNEGSKA (reference sequence). The CDR3 region has the DNA TGCAGCCCTATGGGTAGAACAGGAGGCACTGAAGCTTTCTTT. It encodes CSPMGRTGGTEAFF.

This clonotype has more than one count but fewer than ten. V gene TRBV7-3 combines with J gene TRBJ2-1, with TRBD2 identical over 11 bases. Per germline, CDR1 SGHTA and CDR2 FQGTGA. The ends lost 1 base at V and 4 bases at J; junction bases unmatched: 0. The CDR3 extends over 15 amino acids. CDR3 coding DNA: TGTGCCAGCAGCTTAAGACTAGCGGGGTACAATGAGCAGTTCTTC. Translation: CASSLRLAGYNEQFF.

This clonotype was detected a few times. The chain is built from TRBV29-1 and TRBJ2-3; 12 nucleotides align to TRBD2. This CDR3 has 14 amino acids. The V gene's germline CDR1 is SQVTM and CDR2 ANQGSEA. Trimming removed 3 bases from V and 6 bases from J; junction bases left unmatched: 4. The CDR3 sequence: CSVDLAGGFDTQYF. The CDR3 bases are TGCAGCGTTGACCTAGCGGGAGGGTTCGATACGCAGTATTTT.

This clonotype was seen a handful of times. The chain uses TRBV28 and TRBJ2-1, with TRBD2 identical over 8 bases. Trimming took 3 bases from V and 7 from J; bases not matched to a gene: 14. CDR1 MDHEN and CDR2 SYDVKM come from the germline V gene. The CDR3 has 17 residues. The CDR3, as DNA: TGTGCCAGCAGTTTGCCCCTTAGCGGGATAACTGCTAATGAGCAGTTCTTC. It codes for CASSLPLSGITANEQFF.

The V call is TRBV27, the J call TRBJ1-4; the match to TRBD1 covers 9 bases. Germline CDR1 is MNHEY and CDR2 is SMNVEV (reference sequence). With 3 bases clipped from V and 10 bases from J, the junction kept 6 bases outside the gene matches. This CDR3 spans 14 amino acids. In DNA form, the CDR3 reads TGTGCCAGCAGTTTGTGGACAGGGGAAGGAAAACTGTTTTTT. This gives the protein CASSLWTGEGKLFF.

The V gene is TRBV2, the J gene TRBJ2-3; tentative D call: TRBD2 (5 bases). Germline CDR1 is SNHLY and CDR2 is FYNNEI. The germline V and J ends were trimmed by 8 bases and 0 bases, with 12 bases remaining between them. The CDR3 has 14 amino acids. The DNA for the CDR3 is TGTGCCAGCGGGAGTGGAGAGAGCACAGATACGCAGTATTTT. Translated, it gives CASGSGESTDTQYF.

The chain has TRBV6-6 and TRBJ2-7; D is unclear. The CDR3 loop spans 12 amino acids. Trimming left V 8 bases short and J 5 bases short, with 13 bases between. Looked up from germline, CDR1 is MNHNY and CDR2 is SVGAGI (reference sequence). CDR3 region: CASGVRSDEQYF. As DNA, the CDR3 is TGTGCCAGCGGAGTGCGATCGGACGAGCAGTACTTC.

This clonotype is medium-sized. V is TRBV28 and J is TRBJ2-6; D may be TRBD1 (5 bases). The CDR3 is made up of 16 amino acids. From germline, CDR1 is MDHEN and CDR2 SYDVKM. V dropped 8 bases and J dropped 4 bases, with 18 bases sitting between them. The CDR3 here is CASLSKHRTGANVLTF. The CDR3 DNA reads TGTGCCAGCCTATCGAAACACCGGACAGGGGCCAACGTCCTGACTTTC. The full variable domain, in which reference TRBV28 and TRBJ2-6 provide the parts outside the CDR3, is DVKVTQSSRYLVKRTGEKVFLECVQDMDHENMFWYRQDPGLGLRLIYFSYDVKMKEKGDIPEGYSVSREKKERFSLILESASTNQTSMYLCASLSKHRTGANVLTFGAGSRLTVL.

The chain is built from TRBV11-1 and TRBJ2-5, with TRBD2 identical over 9 bases. The CDR3 covers 15 residues. Trimming at V came to 2 bases and at J to 3 bases, leaving 4 bases not matched to a gene. Per germline, CDR1 SGHAT and CDR2 FQDESV (reference sequence). CDR3 coding DNA: TGTGCCAGCAGCTTACTAGCGGGAAGGGAAGAGACCCAGTACTTC. It encodes CASSLLAGREETQYF.

The chain is built from TRBV6-2 or TRBV6-3 and TRBJ2-1; D ambiguous. The length of the CDR3 is 11 residues. Trimming shortened V by 2 bases and J by 8 bases, and 4 bases separated the two germline ends. Germline values: CDR1 MNHEY, CDR2 SVGEGT. The CDR3 coding sequence is TGTGCCAGCAGTTACCCCCATGAGCAGTTCTTC. Protein: CASSYPHEQFF.

This clonotype was found a few times. V is TRBV28 and J is TRBJ2-1, with D possibly matching TRBD2 (6 bases). The CDR3 contains 14 residues. Germline CDR1 and CDR2: MDHEN and SYDVKM. V lost 2 bases and J lost 9, with 14 bases in between. CDR3 nucleotide sequence: TGTGCCAGCAGTTTAGGAGTCGTCGGGGGTGAGCAGTTCTTC. Translated: CASSLGVVGGEQFF. The entire variable domain, with the rest obtained from reference TRBV28 and TRBJ2-1, is as follows: DVKVTQSSRYLVKRTGEKVFLECVQDMDHENMFWYRQDPGLGLRLIYFSYDVKMKEKGDIPEGYSVSREKKERFSLILESASTNQTSMYLCASSLGVVGGEQFFGPGTRLTVL.

This chain joins TRBV29-1 and TRBJ1-5, with 8 bases aligning to TRBD1. Germline values: CDR1 SQVTM, CDR2 ANQGSEA. With 6 bases clipped from V and 5 bases from J, the junction kept 6 bases outside the gene matches. The CDR3 runs 13 residues. CDR3 DNA sequence: TGCAGCGTCAAAATGGACAGGGATCAGCCCCAGCATTTT. Protein: CSVKMDRDQPQHF.